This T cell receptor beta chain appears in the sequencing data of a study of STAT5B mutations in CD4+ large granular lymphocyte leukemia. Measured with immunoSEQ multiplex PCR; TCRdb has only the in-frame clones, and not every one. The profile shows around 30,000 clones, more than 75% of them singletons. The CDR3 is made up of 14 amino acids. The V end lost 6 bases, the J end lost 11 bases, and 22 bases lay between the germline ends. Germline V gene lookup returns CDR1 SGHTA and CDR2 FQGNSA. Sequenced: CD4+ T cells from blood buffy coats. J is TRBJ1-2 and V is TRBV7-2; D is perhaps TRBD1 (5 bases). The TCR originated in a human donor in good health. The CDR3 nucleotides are TGTGCCAGCAGTCGCATCCGCAGGGCAGAGATATACACCTTC. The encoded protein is CASSRIRRAEIYTF.